The sequence of this T cell receptor (beta chain) was determined in a study of blood T cell repertoires in COVID-19. Overall study context: Material from acute and convalescent COVID-19 was sourced from the United States, Italy and Spain. The cDNA or gDNA used as material had been derived from T cells, B-cell-depleted T cells, or PBMCs.

The authors' processing: Quantification of nucleated cells was approximated via reference gene primer amplification. TCRdb's table, derived via immunoSEQ multiplex PCR, lists solely in-frame clones and lacks some. Clone size and the V and J calls come from that table; the DNA yielded D and trimming. The data show under 40,000 clones, with about nine tenths seen just once and about 26% held by the top ten. The germline V and J ends were trimmed by 3 bases and 7 bases, with 6 bases remaining between them. Germline V CDR1 and CDR2: KGHSH, LQKENI. CDR3 size: 11 residues. The sequencing input was peripheral blood. The V and J genes are TRBV18 and TRBJ1-1; D ambiguous. The receptor's source is a woman aged 80 or over with active or convalescent COVID-19. CDR3 in DNA: TGTGCCAGCTCACCGGCAGTTGAAGCTTTCTTT. Translating it yields CASSPAVEAFF.